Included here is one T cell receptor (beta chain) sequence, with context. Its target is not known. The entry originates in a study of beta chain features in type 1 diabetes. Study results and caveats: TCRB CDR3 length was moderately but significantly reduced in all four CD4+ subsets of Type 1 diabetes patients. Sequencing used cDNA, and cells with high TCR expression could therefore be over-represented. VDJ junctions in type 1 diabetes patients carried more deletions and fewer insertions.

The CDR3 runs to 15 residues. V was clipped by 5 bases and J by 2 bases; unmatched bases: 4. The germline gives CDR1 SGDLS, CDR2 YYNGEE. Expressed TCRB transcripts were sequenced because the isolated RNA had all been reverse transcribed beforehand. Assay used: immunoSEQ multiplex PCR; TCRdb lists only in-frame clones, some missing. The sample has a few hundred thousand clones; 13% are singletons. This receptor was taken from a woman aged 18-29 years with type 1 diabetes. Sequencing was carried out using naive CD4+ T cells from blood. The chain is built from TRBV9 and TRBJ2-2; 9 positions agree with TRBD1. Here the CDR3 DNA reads TGTGCCAGCAGAGAGGACAGGGGCAACACCGGGGAGCTGTTTTTT. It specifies CASREDRGNTGELFF.